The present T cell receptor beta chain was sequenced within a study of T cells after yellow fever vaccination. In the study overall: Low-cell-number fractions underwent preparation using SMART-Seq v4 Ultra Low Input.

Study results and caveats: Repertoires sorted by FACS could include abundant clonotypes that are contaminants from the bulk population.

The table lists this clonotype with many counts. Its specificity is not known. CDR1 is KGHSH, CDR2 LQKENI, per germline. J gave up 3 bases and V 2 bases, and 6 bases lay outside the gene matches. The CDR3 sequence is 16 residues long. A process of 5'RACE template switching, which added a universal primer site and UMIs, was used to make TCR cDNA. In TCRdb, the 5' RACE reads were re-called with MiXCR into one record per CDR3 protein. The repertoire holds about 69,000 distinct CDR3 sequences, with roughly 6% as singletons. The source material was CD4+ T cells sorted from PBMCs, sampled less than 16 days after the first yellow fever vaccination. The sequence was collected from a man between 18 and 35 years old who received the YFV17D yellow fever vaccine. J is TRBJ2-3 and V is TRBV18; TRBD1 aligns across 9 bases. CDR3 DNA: TGTGCCAGCTCACCATCGGGACAGGGTCTGACAGATACGCAGTATTTT. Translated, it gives CASSPSGQGLTDTQYF.